The sequence of this T cell receptor (beta chain) was determined in a study of T cell changes during pregnancy in multiple sclerosis. The data were produced by immunoSEQ multiplex PCR, yet TCRdb's version contains in-frame clones alone and is incomplete. The sample holds around 10,000 clones, more than 80% seen once. The length of the CDR3 is 16 residues. Trimming cost V 0 bases and J 4 bases; bases outside gene matches: 3. Germline lookup yields CDR1 SEHNR and CDR2 FQNEAQ (reference sequence). This rearrangement joins TRBV7-9 to TRBJ1-2; 12 bases agree with TRBD1. The TCR was taken from a female donor in good health, enrolled as a control in a pregnancy study. This material consisted of CD8+ T cells from peripheral blood mononuclear cells, taken in the third trimester of pregnancy. CDR3 loop: CASSLAGTGGGYGYTF. CDR3 DNA sequence: TGTGCCAGCAGCTTAGCGGGGACAGGGGGCGGCTATGGCTACACCTTC.